Presented here are 14 T cell receptor beta chains from one specimen sequenced in a study of T cell responses to AZD1222 COVID-19 vaccine. The protocol was immunoSEQ multiplex PCR, while the TCRdb copy is restricted to in-frame clones and leaves out a portion. The data hold approximately 210,000 clones, with around 94% observed a single time. Specimen: peripheral blood, collected 28 days after the second dose of the MenACWY control vaccine. The receptors were sampled from an adult who received the MenACWY meningococcal vaccine as a control.

The J gene is TRBJ2-1, the V gene TRBV28; D perhaps matches TRBD1 (10 bases). The CDR3 loop spans 20 amino acids. The V gene lost 6 bases and the J gene lost 0 bases, with 27 bases spanning the gap. Germline CDR1 MDHEN, CDR2 SYDVKM. The CDR3 coding sequence is TGTGCCAGCAGGCCGAGGGGACAGGGGTTTAGCGGGGGCTCCTACAATGAGCAGTTCTTC. It translates to CASRPRGQGFSGGSYNEQFF. The variable domain in full, with the rest retrieved from reference TRBV28 and TRBJ2-1, is DVKVTQSSRYLVKRTGEKVFLECVQDMDHENMFWYRQDPGLGLRLIYFSYDVKMKEKGDIPEGYSVSREKKERFSLILESASTNQTSMYLCASRPRGQGFSGGSYNEQFFGPGTRLTVL.

This chain connects TRBV11-1 to TRBJ2-5; either TRBD1 or TRBD2 may fit D (7 bases each). This CDR3 has 13 amino acids. Germline lookup yields CDR1 SGHAT and CDR2 FQDESV (reference sequence). The V end was cut by 5 bases, the J end by 5 bases, with 12 bases between. CDR3 protein: CASSRQGGETQYF. DNA for the CDR3: TGTGCCAGCAGCCGACAGGGAGGGGAGACCCAGTACTTC.

The chain couples TRBV28 to TRBJ2-7, with 9 bases aligning to TRBD1. This CDR3 has 14 residues. The V gene end was trimmed by 6 bases and the J gene end by 3 bases; junction bases not matched to a gene: 6. Germline V CDR1 and CDR2: MDHEN, SYDVKM. The CDR3 bases are TGTGCCAGCAGCGGACAGGGGTTAGGCTACGAGCAGTACTTC. Amino acid sequence: CASSGQGLGYEQYF. The full variable domain, completed using reference TRBV28 and TRBJ2-7, is DVKVTQSSRYLVKRTGEKVFLECVQDMDHENMFWYRQDPGLGLRLIYFSYDVKMKEKGDIPEGYSVSREKKERFSLILESASTNQTSMYLCASSGQGLGYEQYFGPGTRLTVT.

This clone was observed a single time. This sequence joins TRBV6-6 and TRBJ1-4, with 12 positions matching TRBD1. The CDR3 totals 17 residues. Germline CDR1 MNHNY, CDR2 SVGAGI (reference sequence). Germline trimming cut 5 bases from V and 2 bases from J; bases unmatched to any gene: 6. CDR3: CASSPGQGAMTNEKLFF. The CDR3 nucleotides are TGTGCCAGCAGTCCGGGACAGGGGGCTATGACTAATGAAAAACTGTTTTTT.

The chain couples TRBV28 to TRBJ1-4, with D uncertain. Between the trimmed V and J ends, which lost 3 bases and 5 bases, there was a span of 13 bases. Germline CDR1 and CDR2: MDHEN and SYDVKM. The CDR3 covers 15 residues. The chain's CDR3 is CASSFPGLGNEKLFF. DNA of the CDR3: TGTGCCAGCAGTTTTCCCGGGTTGGGAAATGAAAAACTGTTTTTT.

This clone was seen only a few times. Other DNA sequences in the same sample also yield this CDR3. The rearrangement uses TRBV9 and TRBJ2-7; the D is unclear. With 0 bases removed from V and 5 bases from J, the gap between germline ends came to 3 bases. The CDR3 runs to 11 residues. The V gene's germline CDR1 is SGDLS and CDR2 YYNGEE. CDR3 nucleotide sequence: TGTGCCAGCAGCGTAGGGGACGAGCAGTACTTC. Residues: CASSVGDEQYF.

The chain carries TRBV3-1 (or the pseudogene TRBV3-2) and TRBJ2-7; 9 bases are a match to TRBD2. CDR3 length: 15 residues. The V and J ends lost 4 bases and 4 bases, in that order; junction bases with no gene match: 8. Germline CDR1 is LGHDT and CDR2 is YNNKEL (reference sequence). The CDR3, as DNA: TGTGCCAGCAGCCCAACTGGCGGGGGGGCATACGAGCAGTACTTC. It codes for CASSPTGGGAYEQYF.

This chain uses TRBV24-1 with TRBJ1-5; no definite D call. The CDR3 totals 14 residues. CDR1 and CDR2 from the germline V gene are KGHDR and SFDVKD. V lost 7 bases and J lost 3, with 12 bases in between. DNA of the CDR3: TGTGCCACCAGAGGACCTTTTGACAATCAGCCCCAGCATTTT. This translates into CATRGPFDNQPQHF.

This sequence joins TRBV7-6 and TRBJ2-3; unclear D gene. This CDR3 is 14 amino acids long. Looked up from germline, CDR1 is SGHVS and CDR2 is FNYEAQ. V was clipped by 5 bases and J by 4 bases, with 13 bases between them. The CDR3 region is CASSPGPGADTQYF. The CDR3, as DNA: TGTGCCAGCAGCCCTGGCCCGGGCGCAGATACGCAGTATTTT.

The rearrangement joins TRBV19 to TRBJ1-6; D may be TRBD1 (5 bases). Germline loops: CDR1 LNHDA, CDR2 SQIVND (reference sequence). Trimming took off 2 bases at V and 7 bases at J, with 12 bases between the two ends. This CDR3 spans 15 amino acids. The CDR3 region is CASSISGTKNSPLHF. The CDR3 DNA is TGTGCCAGTAGTATAAGCGGGACGAAAAATTCACCCCTCCACTTT. Supplemented by reference TRBV19 and TRBJ1-6, the full variable domain reads DGGITQSPKYLFRKEGQNVTLSCEQNLNHDAMYWYRQDPGQGLRLIYYSQIVNDFQKGDIAEGYSVSREKKESFPLTVTSAQKNPTAFYLCASSISGTKNSPLHFGNGTRLTVT.

This clone was detected once. The V and J genes are TRBV25-1 and TRBJ1-2, with 11 nucleotides matching TRBD1. Trimming at V came to 8 bases and at J to 3 bases, leaving 5 bases not matched to a gene. Germline values: CDR1 MGHDK, CDR2 SYGVNS. The CDR3 has 14 residues. The CDR3 sequence: CASGRDRGDYGYTF. CDR3 nucleotides: TGTGCCAGCGGGCGGGACAGGGGGGACTATGGCTACACCTTC.

The chain employs TRBV4-3 and TRBJ1-2, with 7 bases that match TRBD1. The V gene end was trimmed by 0 bases and the J gene end by 3 bases; junction bases not matched to a gene: 10. From germline, CDR1 is LGHNA and CDR2 YSLEER. CDR3 length: 17 residues. CDR3 DNA sequence: TGCGCCAGCAGCCAAGACCCCGGCGGCAGGGGGGACTATGGCTACACCTTC. Translating it yields CASSQDPGGRGDYGYTF.

V is TRBV4-3 and J is TRBJ2-3; D not resolved. Germline V gene lookup returns CDR1 LGHNA and CDR2 YSLEER. The CDR3 sequence is 15 residues long. Trimming left V 0 bases short and J 0 bases short, with 7 bases between. In DNA form, the CDR3 reads TGCGCCAGCAGCCAAGAGCTGGCGAGCACAGATACGCAGTATTTT. Amino acid sequence: CASSQELASTDTQYF.

This rearrangement joins TRBV9 to TRBJ2-3; TRBD1 or TRBD2 may be the D gene (5 bases each). Germline loops: CDR1 SGDLS, CDR2 YYNGEE. Trimming removed 3 bases at V and 0 bases at J, with 11 bases between. The CDR3 spans 15 residues. The CDR3 spells CASSAHRTSTDTQYF. For the CDR3, the DNA is TGTGCCAGCAGCGCCCACAGGACTAGCACAGATACGCAGTATTTT.